This T cell receptor beta chain appears in the sequencing data of a study of blood T cells in healthy people across ages. Through a sample-barcoded 5' primer and a J-beta primer mix, a second PCR was run for roughly 6 to 11 cycles. Each CDR3 protein is one row after TCRdb ran MiXCR on the 5' RACE reads. The sample lists roughly 2 million distinct CDR3 sequences; roughly 49% were seen once. Total RNA, at least 5 micrograms per sample, was extracted from PBMCs. Per germline, CDR1 MDHEN and CDR2 SYDVKM. The trim removed 3 bases at V and 5 bases at J, leaving 9 bases unmatched. The length of the CDR3 is 15 residues. Points from the study as a whole: Those diversity estimates obtained from one million T cells were thought to be underestimates. Nothing was known about donor CMV status, and this possibly confounded expanded clonotype changes.

This clonotype was seen a handful of times. Its cognate antigen is unknown. The genes are TRBV28 and TRBJ2-5; 7 nucleotides align to TRBD1. Specimen: blood. The TCR was taken from a woman aged 35 to 49 in good health. The CDR3 DNA is TGTGCCAGCAGTTTTCTTAGGGGGCGCCGGGAGACCCAGTACTTC. It translates to CASSFLRGRRETQYF.